The T cell receptor (beta chain) described here comes from a study of naive and memory T cell subsets. Study-wide results and limits: Between naive and memory subsets, TCR abundance power law exponents differed. Especially in CD8 cells, naive repertoires contained a few larger clonotypes, possibly CD45RA-re-expressing memory cells.

An equimolar mix of two oligonucleotides served as the beta constant-region primer for TRBC1 and TRBC2. The ligated cDNA underwent four PCR rounds using SP2 and nested alpha and beta constant-region primers. From the UMI-ligation and nested PCR reads, TCRdb called clonotypes with MiXCR, one entry per CDR3 protein. The sample consists of 98,000 or so distinct CDR3 sequences, roughly 15% of them appearing once. Four subsets defined by CD45RA and CD27 were sorted after CD3, CD4, CD8 and live/dead staining. Regarding this clonotype: Antigen: not known. An end of the junction does not agree with germline; a read error may underlie this.

Sequenced input: naive CD8+ T cells from blood. The TCR originated in a human donor in good health.

CDR3 loop: CVSSLNPGRDYGYTF. CDR3 coding DNA: TGTGTCAGCAGCTTAAATCCAGGCCGGGACTATGGCTACACCTTC. V usage is TRBV13 and J usage is TRBJ1-2; D unclear. This CDR3 contains 15 residues. The germline V gene encodes CDR1 PRHDT and CDR2 FYEKMQ (reference sequence).